What follows is one T cell receptor (beta chain) and its context. The method was immunoSEQ multiplex PCR; TCRdb's version includes in-frame clones alone and lacks a portion of them. The sample lists around 18,000 clones; 80% to 90% were seen once. This record comes from a study of graft-versus-host responses after intestinal transplantation. Background on the study: Isolated intestinal, liver-intestinal, or multivisceral transplants were what recipients had.

This sequence was found in a human patient who received an intestinal transplant, so some T cells may come from the graft donor. The sample here was PBMCs, taken 110 days after intestinal transplant.

In DNA, the CDR3 is TGTGCCAGCAGTTTAGAATGGGGACGGACAGATACGCAGTATTTT. It codes for CASSLEWGRTDTQYF. The genes are TRBV28 and TRBJ2-3; D possibly uses TRBD1 or TRBD2 (5 bases each). The germline V and J ends were trimmed by 2 bases and 3 bases, with 12 bases remaining between them. Per germline, CDR1 MDHEN and CDR2 SYDVKM. The CDR3 runs 15 residues.